This TCR beta chain was sequenced during a study of blood T cell repertoires in COVID-19. About the study: Samples taken during acute and convalescent COVID-19 were collected in the United States, Italy and Spain. T cells, B-cell-depleted T cells, or PBMCs supplied cDNA or gDNA.

Patients in Seattle were enrolled during active infection, then followed longitudinally. Trimming removed 2 bases from V and 1 base from J, with 6 bases in between. Germline CDR1 SGHDT, CDR2 YYEEEE. CDR3 length: 13 amino acids. In the study's own analysis: Cell counts per sample came from amplifying reference gene primers. Only in-frame clones appear in the TCRdb table, and some are missing; sequencing was by immunoSEQ multiplex PCR. For V, J and clone size, that table is used; D and trimming come from the DNA. The table records around 400,000 clones, roughly 86% of them present only once. This chain links TRBV5-6 with TRBJ1-1; D is uncertain. The material sequenced was peripheral blood. The sequence was collected from a woman aged 55-75 years with COVID-19, enrolled during active disease. CDR3 coding DNA: TGTGCCAGCAGCTTTACGGGGAACACTGAAGCTTTCTTT. It translates to CASSFTGNTEAFF.